This TCR beta chain was observed in a study of beta chain features in type 1 diabetes. Study observations and caveats: For Type 1 diabetes patients, all four CD4+ subsets carried TCRB CDR3s that were moderately but significantly shorter.

This clone was seen a handful of times. What it binds is unknown. In the same sample, other DNA sequences code for this CDR3. The V and J ends lost 6 bases and 4 bases respectively, with 7 bases between them. The CDR3 covers 11 residues. Germline-derived CDR1 and CDR2 are MDHEN and SYDVKM. Since all of the isolated RNA was reverse transcribed, expressed TCRB transcripts were what got sequenced. The method was immunoSEQ multiplex PCR; TCRdb's version includes in-frame clones alone and lacks a portion of them. The data show 150,000 to 200,000 clones, 6.5% to 10% seen once. The clonotype originates from a woman between 18 and 30 years old with type 1 diabetes. The chain carries TRBV28 and TRBJ2-7; no reliable D call. Material: central memory CD4+ T cells from blood. In DNA form, the CDR3 reads TGTGCCAGCAGCCGACTTTACGAGCAGTACTTC. Protein product: CASSRLYEQYF.